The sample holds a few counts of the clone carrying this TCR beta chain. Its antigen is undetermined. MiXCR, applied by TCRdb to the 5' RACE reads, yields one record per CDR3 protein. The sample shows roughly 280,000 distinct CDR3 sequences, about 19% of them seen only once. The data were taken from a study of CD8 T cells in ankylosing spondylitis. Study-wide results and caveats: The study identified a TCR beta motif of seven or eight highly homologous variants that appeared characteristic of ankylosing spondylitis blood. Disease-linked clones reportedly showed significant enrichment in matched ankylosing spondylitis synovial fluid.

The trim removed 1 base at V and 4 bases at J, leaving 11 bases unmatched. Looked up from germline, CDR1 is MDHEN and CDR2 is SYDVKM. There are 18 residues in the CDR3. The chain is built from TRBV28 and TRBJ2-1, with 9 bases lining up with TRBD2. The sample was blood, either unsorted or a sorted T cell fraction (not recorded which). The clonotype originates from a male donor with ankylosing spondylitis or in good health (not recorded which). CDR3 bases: TGTGCCAGCAGTTTATTAGGGGGCGGGGGGGCCAATTACAATGAGCAGTTCTTC. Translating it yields CASSLLGGGGANYNEQFF.